One sample yielded the 23 T cell receptor beta chains listed below, sequenced in a study of T cell responses to AZD1222 COVID-19 vaccine (dated by TCRdb to about 2021). Library prep was done by the immunoSEQ multiplex PCR assay. Drawn from immuneACCESS, this table holds only the in-frame rearrangements with V and J called that TCRdb kept. Clones are partly lost; checked studies trace under half to an unresolved V gene and leave the rest unexplained. The sample has about 160,000 clones on record, approximately 91% of them singletons. The top ten clones comprise roughly 5.5% of the sample. The time point label of this sample denotes: baseline before first vaccination. The source material was peripheral blood, sampled on day 0 of AZD1222 vaccination. These receptors all stem from an adult in good health.

This clone was seen a few times. V usage is TRBV12-3 or TRBV12-4 and J usage is TRBJ2-7; unclear D gene. The CDR3 is 11 amino acids. Between the trimmed V and J ends, which lost 3 bases and 5 bases, there was a span of 5 bases. As DNA, the CDR3 is TGTGCCAGCAGTTTTGGACACGAGCAGTACTTC. Protein sequence: CASSFGHEQYF.

V gene TRBV28 combines with J gene TRBJ1-4; 7 bases line up with TRBD1. This CDR3 comprises 15 residues. Trimming cost V 6 bases and J 8 bases; bases outside gene matches: 12. Germline V lookup: CDR1 MDHEN, CDR2 SYDVKM. This CDR3 is CASSLADRVSEKLFF. The CDR3 nucleotides read TGTGCCAGCAGCCTAGCCGACAGGGTGAGCGAAAAACTGTTTTTT.

The rearrangement links TRBV7-2 to TRBJ2-1; 13 nucleotides align to TRBD2. Germline values: CDR1 SGHTA, CDR2 FQGNSA. V lost 4 bases to trimming and J lost 8 bases; unmatched junction nucleotides: 5. The CDR3 covers 15 residues. The chain's CDR3 is CASSSGTSGTDEQFF. In nucleotides, the CDR3 is TGTGCCAGCAGCTCCGGGACTAGCGGGACCGATGAGCAGTTCTTC.

J is TRBJ2-5 and V is TRBV30; D unclear. V shed 1 base and J shed 1 base, with 7 bases lying between them. The CDR3 consists of 13 residues. In germline, CDR1 is GTSNPN, CDR2 SVGIG (reference sequence). This CDR3 reads CAWSGNFQETQYF. The CDR3 nucleotides are TGTGCCTGGAGTGGTAACTTCCAAGAGACCCAGTACTTC.

The gene calls are TRBV7-9 and TRBJ1-1; no clear D. This CDR3 is built from 11 residues. Between the trimmed V and J ends, which lost 8 bases and 1 base, there was a span of 5 bases. CDR1 and CDR2 (germline): SEHNR, FQNEAQ (reference sequence). The CDR3 DNA reads as TGTGCCAGCGTCGCGAACACTGAAGCTTTCTTT. Protein: CASVANTEAFF.

DNA for the CDR3: TGTGCCAGCAGCTTGGAAGAGGGGGCCAATGAGCAGTTCTTC. Its protein is CASSLEEGANEQFF. This rearrangement joins TRBV7-8 to TRBJ2-1; 7 positions agree with TRBD1. V lost 3 bases, J lost 6 bases, and 5 bases stayed unmatched. The CDR3 has 14 residues. The germline V gene encodes CDR1 SGHVS and CDR2 FQNEAQ. Full variable domain (missing parts from reference TRBV7-8 and TRBJ2-1): GAGVSQSPRYKVAKRGQDVALRCDPISGHVSLFWYQQALGQGPEFLTYFQNEAQLDKSGLPSDRFFAERPEGSVSTLKIQRTQQEDSAVYLCASSLEEGANEQFFGPGTRLTVL.

The chain recombines TRBV12-3 or TRBV12-4 with TRBJ1-5; D gene uncertain. The CDR3 is made up of 13 amino acids. Trimming shortened V by 3 bases and J by 4 bases, and 7 bases separated the two germline ends. CDR3 in DNA: TGTGCCAGCAGTTTTGGGGATAATCAGCCCCAGCATTTT. This codes for CASSFGDNQPQHF.

The rearrangement joins TRBV14 to TRBJ2-7; 10 bases align to TRBD1. Germline V gene sequence: CDR1 SGHDN, CDR2 FVKESK. Trimming took 5 bases from V and 2 from J; bases not matched to a gene: 9. CDR3 length: 16 residues. CDR3 bases: TGTGCCAGCAGCGATGGGGACAGGGGAAGGGCCTACGAGCAGTACTTC. Translation gives CASSDGDRGRAYEQYF.

This clone was detected ten times or more. The chain carries TRBV3-1 (or the pseudogene TRBV3-2) and TRBJ1-5; the D is unclear. The CDR3 has 15 amino acids. The germline V and J ends were trimmed by 1 base and 2 bases, with 9 bases remaining between them. Germline CDR1 LGHDT, CDR2 YNNKEL (reference sequence). This CDR3 reads CASSQVGGGNQPQHF. The DNA for the CDR3 is TGTGCCAGCAGCCAAGTCGGCGGAGGCAATCAGCCCCAGCATTTT.

This clone was seen a handful of times. The chain joins TRBV6-2 or TRBV6-3 to TRBJ2-7; 10 bases align to TRBD1. CDR3 size: 16 residues. Trimming took 6 bases from V and 5 from J; bases not matched to a gene: 13. Per germline, CDR1 MNHEY and CDR2 SVGEGT. The CDR3 loop is CASSHIPGQGRDEQYF. DNA for the CDR3: TGTGCCAGCAGCCACATTCCGGGACAGGGGAGGGACGAGCAGTACTTC.

This sequence joins TRBV5-6 and TRBJ2-3, with 9 bases identical to TRBD1. With 6 bases clipped from V and 3 bases from J, the junction kept 2 bases outside the gene matches. Per germline, CDR1 SGHDT and CDR2 YYEEEE. The CDR3 sequence is 13 residues long. The CDR3 loop is CASIGTGTDTQYF. The CDR3 DNA reads TGTGCCAGCATAGGGACAGGGACAGATACGCAGTATTTT.

The chain combines TRBV7-6 with TRBJ2-5; D unclear. This CDR3 comprises 13 residues. Germline V gene sequence: CDR1 SGHVS, CDR2 FNYEAQ. The V end was cut by 7 bases, the J end by 5 bases, with 14 bases between. The CDR3: CASTQRGAETQYF. The CDR3, as DNA: TGTGCCAGCACCCAACGAGGAGCGGAGACCCAGTACTTC.

This chain links TRBV19 with TRBJ1-5; unclear D gene. Germline V gene sequence: CDR1 LNHDA, CDR2 SQIVND (reference sequence). Trimming shortened V by 6 bases and J by 5 bases, and 14 bases separated the two germline ends. The CDR3 contains 14 residues. For the CDR3, the DNA is TGTGCCAGTAGACACGATCTTTTTGATCAGCCCCAGCATTTT. Translating it yields CASRHDLFDQPQHF.

The chain recombines TRBV27 with TRBJ2-1, with TRBD2 identical over 8 bases. Trimming at V came to 3 bases and at J to 4 bases, leaving 11 bases not matched to a gene. CDR1 and CDR2 (germline): MNHEY, SMNVEV (reference sequence). The CDR3 length is 17 residues. CDR3 amino acids: CASSLGGGSGVYNEQFF. The CDR3 DNA sequence: TGTGCCAGCAGTTTGGGGGGAGGTAGCGGGGTTTACAATGAGCAGTTCTTC.

The chain uses TRBV11-3 and TRBJ2-1; 8 nucleotides line up with TRBD1. The V gene end was trimmed by 5 bases and the J gene end by 3 bases; junction bases not matched to a gene: 3. The germline V gene has CDR1 SGHNT and CDR2 YENEEA. The CDR3 totals 14 residues. The CDR3 spells CASSPDRVYNEQFF. The CDR3 DNA is TGTGCCAGCAGCCCGGACAGGGTCTACAATGAGCAGTTCTTC. The whole variable domain, filled in from reference TRBV11-3 and TRBJ2-1, reads EAGVVQSPRYKIIEKKQPVAFWCNPISGHNTLYWYLQNLGQGPELLIRYENEEAVDDSQLPKDRFSAERLKGVDSTLKIQPAELGDSAVYLCASSPDRVYNEQFFGPGTRLTVL.

This sequence joins TRBV15 and TRBJ2-7, with a tentative D call TRBD1 (5 bases). Germline assignment: CDR1 LNHNV and CDR2 YYDKDF (reference sequence). This CDR3 spans 14 amino acids. Trimming cost V 0 bases and J 3 bases, with 9 bases left between them. CDR3 loop: CATSRDRVRYEQYF. The CDR3 region has the DNA TGTGCCACCAGCAGAGACAGGGTACGCTACGAGCAGTACTTC.

This clone came up once. The chain is built from TRBV5-1 and TRBJ1-6; a possible D gene is TRBD1 (5 bases). CDR1 is SGHRS and CDR2 is YFSETQ in the germline V gene. The CDR3 has 16 amino acids. Trimming removed 4 bases at V and 0 bases at J, with 11 bases between. CDR3 protein: CASSETARSYNSPLHF. In DNA, the CDR3 is TGCGCCAGCAGCGAGACAGCGCGCTCCTATAATTCACCCCTCCACTTT.

V and J are TRBV5-5 and TRBJ1-5; D ambiguous. Germline lookup yields CDR1 SGHKS and CDR2 YYEKEE (reference sequence). CDR3 length equals 13 residues. V lost 2 bases and J lost 5, with 8 bases in between. CDR3 loop: CASSLGSYQPQHF. The CDR3 DNA sequence: TGTGCCAGCAGCTTAGGGTCCTATCAGCCCCAGCATTTT.

The chain couples TRBV7-3 to TRBJ2-1; TRBD2 agrees at 7 bases. CDR3 length equals 13 residues. Germline values: CDR1 SGHTA, CDR2 FQGTGA. The ends lost 3 bases at V and 9 bases at J; junction bases unmatched: 5. Written as DNA, the CDR3 is TGTGCCAGCAGCTTTAAAGGCGGGGGTGAGCAGTTCTTC. This gives the protein CASSFKGGGEQFF.

CDR3 sequence reads: CAISELARSGNTIYF. In DNA form, the CDR3 reads TGTGCCATCAGTGAGTTAGCCCGCTCTGGAAACACCATATATTTT. The chain joins TRBV10-3 to TRBJ1-3; D unclear. Germline V CDR1 and CDR2: ENHRY, SYGVKD. CDR3 length: 15 amino acids. The ends were cut back, 1 base at V and 0 bases at J, with 7 bases in the middle.

This clone was observed a single time. The rearrangement uses TRBV2 and TRBJ2-2; TRBD1 agrees at 9 bases. V shed 8 bases, J shed 4 bases, and the junction held 8 bases outside the gene matches. The CDR3 has 15 residues. Germline values: CDR1 SNHLY, CDR2 FYNNEI. CDR3 DNA sequence: TGTGCCAGCCGACGGACAGGGGTGGGCACCGGGGAGCTGTTTTTT. Encoded protein: CASRRTGVGTGELFF.

The V call is TRBV6-5, the J call TRBJ1-5; D is unclear. The CDR3 is made up of 13 amino acids. The germline V gene has CDR1 MNHEY and CDR2 SVGAGI. The V end was cut by 5 bases, the J end by 7 bases, with 12 bases between. The CDR3 region is CASSIQWKQPQHF. The CDR3 DNA follows: TGTGCCAGCAGTATTCAGTGGAAACAGCCCCAGCATTTT.

This clone has only a few counts. The chain joins TRBV5-1 to TRBJ1-2, with TRBD1 identical over 9 bases. The junction had 7 bases not matched to a gene; V was cut back by 0 bases and J by 4 bases. Germline assignment: CDR1 SGHRS and CDR2 YFSETQ. The length of the CDR3 is 16 residues. The CDR3 bases are TGCGCCAGCAGCTTGGGGGACAGGGTAAATAGCTATGGCTACACCTTC. Its protein is CASSLGDRVNSYGYTF.